The 24 T cell receptor beta chains listed next were all sequenced from one sample in a study of blood T cell repertoires in COVID-19. Sequencing used immunoSEQ multiplex PCR; TCRdb keeps in-frame clones, though not all of them. The sample holds around 96,000 clones, 90% to 95% seen once. Source material: peripheral blood. The receptors stem from a human donor with active COVID-19. The donor label of this sample is uncertain.

The V gene is TRBV5-1, the J gene TRBJ2-1, with 10 bases identical to TRBD2. V was pared by 4 bases and J by 8 bases, with 9 bases of the junction left unmatched. The germline V gene has CDR1 SGHRS and CDR2 YFSETQ. The CDR3 covers 15 residues. The CDR3 spells CASSLSGGLIYEQFF. The CDR3, as DNA: TGCGCCAGCAGCCTTAGCGGGGGGCTTATCTATGAGCAGTTCTTC.

V is TRBV19 and J is TRBJ2-3; maybe TRBD2 (5 bases). Germline V CDR1 and CDR2: LNHDA, SQIVND (reference sequence). V lost 6 bases and J lost 6, with 13 bases in between. The CDR3 has 13 residues. CDR3 in DNA: TGTGCCAGTAGCAAGGACTCCGGGGATACGCAGTATTTT. Its translation: CASSKDSGDTQYF.

CDR3 in DNA: TGCGCCAGCATACCGAGTGGCGGGAGAGGATACGAGCAGTACTTC. Translated, it gives CASIPSGGRGYEQYF. The chain combines TRBV10-2 with TRBJ2-7; 7 bases map to TRBD2. The CDR3 contains 15 residues. Trimming at V came to 7 bases and at J to 4 bases, leaving 13 bases not matched to a gene. The germline V gene has CDR1 WSHSY and CDR2 SAAADI.

This sequence joins TRBV5-4 and TRBJ1-2, with TRBD1 identical over 11 bases. CDR3 length equals 14 residues. V gave up 6 bases and J gave up 5 bases; unmatched junction bases: 6. Germline values: CDR1 SGHNT, CDR2 YYREEE (reference sequence). The chain's CDR3 is CASIRDRGSYGYTF. CDR3 in DNA: TGTGCCAGCATAAGGGACAGGGGGAGTTATGGCTACACCTTC.

V gene TRBV23-1 combines with J gene TRBJ2-3, with 12 bases aligning to TRBD2. TRBV23-1 is an ORF, with its function uncertain. Trimming cost V 6 bases and J 3 bases; bases outside gene matches: 4. CDR3 length equals 15 residues. CDR3 DNA sequence: TGCGCCAGCAGGAGACTAGCGGGAGTTACAGATACGCAGTATTTT. Translated: CASRRLAGVTDTQYF.

The chain carries TRBV2 and TRBJ1-2, with a possible D match to TRBD1 (5 bases). Per the germline V gene, CDR1 is SNHLY and CDR2 is FYNNEI. V gave up 7 bases and J gave up 3 bases, with 33 bases separating them. CDR3 length: 20 residues. CDR3 in DNA: TGTGCCAGCACCGAATCGGGCGGGGCGCGCGCCTCCCGGCCGGACTATGGCTACACCTTC. It encodes CASTESGGARASRPDYGYTF. The variable domain in full, with the rest retrieved from reference TRBV2 and TRBJ1-2, is EPEVTQTPSHQVTQMGQEVILRCVPISNHLYFYWYRQILGQKVEFLVSFYNNEISEKSEIFDDQFSVERPDGSNFTLKIRSTKLEDSAMYFCASTESGGARASRPDYGYTFGSGTRLTVV.

The CDR3 DNA is TGTGCCAGCAGCGGCCTAGGGGACAGAAATTCACCCCTCCACTTT. It yields the protein CASSGLGDRNSPLHF. The chain joins TRBV25-1 to TRBJ1-6, with TRBD1 matching over 7 bases. The V and J ends lost 6 bases and 7 bases, in that order; junction bases with no gene match: 9. CDR3 length: 15 amino acids. Germline CDR1 reads MGHDK; CDR2 reads SYGVNS.

This rearrangement joins TRBV2 to TRBJ2-3; TRBD2 is a possible D gene (6 bases). Trimming stripped 7 bases from V and 1 base from J, with 24 bases between. In germline, CDR1 is SNHLY, CDR2 FYNNEI. The CDR3 is made up of 18 amino acids. CDR3 nucleotides: TGTGCCAGCACCCGGGGGAGGTCCTACTCCACCCGCACAGATACGCAGTATTTT. Its translation: CASTRGRSYSTRTDTQYF.

The CDR3 reads CASSLGGGGYPGSQYF. The CDR3 nucleotides read TGTGCCAGCAGCTTAGGGGGTGGAGGCTACCCGGGGTCGCAGTATTTT. V is TRBV7-8 and J is TRBJ2-3, with a weak D call TRBD2 (5 bases). The CDR3 loop spans 16 amino acids. The V end was cut by 1 base, the J end by 10 bases, with 21 bases between. Germline CDR1 and CDR2: SGHVS and FQNEAQ.

V is TRBV5-1 and J is TRBJ2-1; 7 bases line up with TRBD1. This CDR3 spans 15 amino acids. The V gene end was trimmed by 2 bases and the J gene end by 3 bases; junction bases not matched to a gene: 5. Germline CDR1 and CDR2: SGHRS and YFSETQ. Here the CDR3 DNA reads TGCGCCAGCAGCTTTTTTGACAGGGACTACAATGAGCAGTTCTTC. As protein: CASSFFDRDYNEQFF.

The gene calls are TRBV6-5 and TRBJ2-7; TRBD1 is a possible D gene (5 bases). Germline CDR1 is MNHEY and CDR2 is SVGAGI. This CDR3 region has 14 residues. Deletions cut 0 bases from V and 2 bases from J, with 8 bases between. Here the CDR3 DNA reads TGTGCCAGCAGTTACTCGGGGCTTCCCTACGAGCAGTACTTC. Amino acid sequence: CASSYSGLPYEQYF.

This chain connects TRBV19 to TRBJ1-4, with TRBD1 identical over 10 bases. This CDR3 is built from 19 residues. Germline V gene data show CDR1 as LNHDA and CDR2 as SQIVND (reference sequence). The V segment lost 5 bases and the J segment 2 bases; nucleotides outside the gene matches: 14. For the CDR3, the DNA is TGTGCCAGTAGTGGCCGGGACAGGGGCTTTGTATCGACTAATGAAAAACTGTTTTTT. Translation: CASSGRDRGFVSTNEKLFF. The full variable domain, completed using reference TRBV19 and TRBJ1-4, is DGGITQSPKYLFRKEGQNVTLSCEQNLNHDAMYWYRQDPGQGLRLIYYSQIVNDFQKGDIAEGYSVSREKKESFPLTVTSAQKNPTAFYLCASSGRDRGFVSTNEKLFFGSGTQLSVL.

The chain links TRBV9 to TRBJ2-5, with D maybe TRBD1 (5 bases). This CDR3 contains 16 residues. Germline loops: CDR1 SGDLS, CDR2 YYNGEE. V was pared by 1 base and J by 5 bases, with 18 bases between. The CDR3 reads CASSVSPLGPGETQYF. For the CDR3, the DNA is TGTGCCAGCAGCGTATCCCCCTTAGGGCCAGGGGAGACCCAGTACTTC.

This rearrangement joins TRBV7-2 to TRBJ1-3, with 7 bases aligning to TRBD1. CDR1 SGHTA and CDR2 FQGNSA come from the germline V gene. Germline trimming cut 1 base from V and 4 bases from J; bases unmatched to any gene: 4. The CDR3 is 15 residues long. CDR3 amino acids: CASSLDRGAGNTIYF. DNA for the CDR3: TGTGCCAGCAGCTTAGACAGGGGAGCGGGAAACACCATATATTTT.

V and J are TRBV4-2 and TRBJ1-5; D not certain. Germline CDR1 and CDR2: LGHNA and YNFKEQ. The V gene lost 0 bases and the J gene lost 7 bases, with 16 bases spanning the gap. The CDR3 contains 16 residues. In nucleotides, the CDR3 is TGTGCCAGCAGCCAAGATCTTTTAGGAACGGGACAGCCCCAGCATTTT. As protein: CASSQDLLGTGQPQHF.

V gene TRBV4-1 combines with J gene TRBJ2-7; 14 nucleotides align to TRBD2. Trimming took 4 bases from V and 4 from J; bases not matched to a gene: 18. CDR1 and CDR2 (germline): MGHRA, YSYEKL. CDR3 size: 20 residues. The CDR3 nucleotides are TGCGCCAGCAGCCGGGACTTGGGACTAGCGGGAGAACCCCGTCCTTACGAGCAGTACTTC. Its protein product is CASSRDLGLAGEPRPYEQYF.

This chain links TRBV4-3 with TRBJ1-2; 8 nucleotides line up with TRBD1. CDR1 and CDR2 (germline): LGHNA, YSLEER. V was pared by 4 bases and J by 10 bases, with 14 bases of the junction left unmatched. This CDR3 has 15 amino acids. CDR3 sequence: CASSPQVGQGVVYTF. The CDR3 coding sequence is TGCGCCAGCAGCCCCCAAGTAGGACAGGGAGTAGTCTACACCTTC.

This clone was picked up one time. This chain connects TRBV5-6 to TRBJ1-2; no clear D gene. Trimming stripped 1 base from V and 0 bases from J, with 10 bases between. The CDR3 sequence is 15 residues long. Germline V gene sequence: CDR1 SGHDT, CDR2 YYEEEE. For the CDR3, the DNA is TGTGCCAGCAGCTTGCCGGGAAGGCCTAACTATGGCTACACCTTC. Its translation is CASSLPGRPNYGYTF.

The chain carries TRBV3-1 (or the pseudogene TRBV3-2) and TRBJ2-2, with 8 nucleotides matching TRBD2. Trimming took 3 bases from V and 4 from J; bases not matched to a gene: 4. In germline, CDR1 is LGHDT, CDR2 YNNKEL (reference sequence). The CDR3 covers 15 residues. DNA for the CDR3: TGTGCCAGCAGCCACGCGGGAGGCCCCACCGGGGAGCTGTTTTTT. Translation: CASSHAGGPTGELFF.

The chain couples TRBV7-9 to TRBJ2-4; TRBD2 agrees at 10 bases. The germline CDR1 and CDR2 sequences are SEHNR and FQNEAQ (reference sequence). The CDR3 sequence is 15 residues long. Trimming at V came to 5 bases and at J to 7 bases, leaving 8 bases not matched to a gene. For the CDR3, the DNA is TGTGCCAGCAGCAGGACTAGCGGAGGGGGTAACATTCAGTACTTC. Amino acid sequence: CASSRTSGGGNIQYF.

The chain uses TRBV25-1 and TRBJ2-7, with unresolved D. This CDR3 is built from 14 residues. With 1 base removed from V and 6 bases from J, the gap between germline ends came to 13 bases. CDR1 is MGHDK, CDR2 SYGVNS, per germline. The chain's CDR3 is CASSESPGFSEQYF. The CDR3 DNA follows: TGTGCCAGCAGTGAATCCCCAGGTTTCTCCGAGCAGTACTTC.

V is TRBV5-1 and J is TRBJ2-3; possible D gene TRBD2, 6 bases. This CDR3 is built from 16 residues. The V and J ends lost 0 bases and 1 base respectively, with 12 bases between them. The germline V gene has CDR1 SGHRS and CDR2 YFSETQ. CDR3 sequence reads: CASSLVGGRGTDTQYF. CDR3 DNA sequence: TGCGCCAGCAGCTTGGTTGGGGGGAGAGGCACAGATACGCAGTATTTT. The full variable domain, completed using reference TRBV5-1 and TRBJ2-3, is KAGVTQTPRYLIKTRGQQVTLSCSPISGHRSVSWYQQTPGQGLQFLFEYFSETQRNKGNFPGRFSGRQFSNSRSEMNVSTLELGDSALYLCASSLVGGRGTDTQYFGPGTRLTVL.

This chain uses TRBV18 with TRBJ2-1; possibly TRBD1 for D (6 bases). Germline lookup yields CDR1 KGHSH and CDR2 LQKENI. The ends were cut back, 0 bases at V and 5 bases at J, with 14 bases in the middle. CDR3 length: 16 amino acids. The CDR3 loop reads CASSPPGGGLHNEQFF. In DNA, the CDR3 is TGTGCCAGCTCACCACCGGGTGGGGGCCTCCACAATGAGCAGTTCTTC. The full variable domain, completed using reference TRBV18 and TRBJ2-1, is NAGVMQNPRHLVRRRGQEARLRCSPMKGHSHVYWYRQLPEEGLKFMVYLQKENIIDESGMPKERFSAEFPKEGPSILRIQQVVRGDSAAYFCASSPPGGGLHNEQFFGPGTRLTVL.

The chain links TRBV6-1 to TRBJ2-3; D uncertain. V was pared by 2 bases and J by 1 base, with 10 bases between. The CDR3 runs to 15 residues. Germline lookup yields CDR1 MNHNS and CDR2 SASEGT. The CDR3 is CASSEFLFGTDTQYF. In DNA, the CDR3 is TGTGCCAGCAGTGAATTCCTTTTTGGCACAGATACGCAGTATTTT.